This T cell receptor (beta chain) was profiled in a study of blood T cell repertoires in COVID-19. Study at large: Italy, Spain and the United States were the sources of the convalescent and acute COVID-19 samples.

The CDR3 runs 15 residues. CDR1 and CDR2 (germline): SNHLY, FYNNEI. The V and J ends lost 3 bases and 6 bases respectively, with 17 bases between them. Participants, roughly 18 to 89 years old, spanned under 30 US areas. Membership in each cohort depended on participant-reported clinical history. In the original processing: Amplifying reference gene primers gave estimates of nucleated cell counts. Profiled with immunoSEQ multiplex PCR; TCRdb holds only in-frame clones, not every one. The D gene and trimming were derived from the DNA, and the V and J assignments and clone size from that table. The sample comprises about 360,000 clones, roughly 86% of which are singletons, and approximately 2.1% rests with the top ten.

Sequencing input: PBMCs or T cells enriched from blood (not recorded which). The chain couples TRBV2 to TRBJ1-2; perhaps TRBD1 as D (5 bases). This clonotype originated in a woman in her 40s with acute COVID-19. CDR3 in amino acids: CASSDGGEKRDGYTF. As DNA, the CDR3 is TGTGCCAGCAGTGACGGGGGGGAGAAGAGGGATGGCTACACCTTC.